This T cell receptor beta chain was found in a study of response to subunit inactivated influenza vaccine. TCRdb called the RT-PCR reads again in MiXCR, with one record for every CDR3 protein. The sample lists hundreds of thousands of distinct CDR3 sequences, approximately 17% occurring once. Study-level findings and limits: That few new T cells are recruited by each seasonal influenza vaccination was the authors' suggestion.

A note on this clonotype: As yet, its antigen is unknown.

Trimming pared 3 bases from V and 7 bases from J, leaving 17 bases between. From germline, CDR1 is SGHAT and CDR2 FQNNGV. This CDR3 is built from 15 residues. This clonotype was obtained from a man aged 50 or older who received an inactivated influenza vaccine. The rearrangement links TRBV11-2 to TRBJ2-3; D gene uncertain. The source material was PBMCs from blood, sampled more than 4 days after vaccination. The CDR3 DNA sequence: TGTGCCAGCAGCTTCTCCAATGACGGATCCTATACGCAGTATTTT. Encoded protein: CASSFSNDGSYTQYF.